This T cell receptor beta chain was sequenced during a study of T cell responses to AZD1222 COVID-19 vaccine. Whole-study results and caveats: Recipients of two AZD1222 doses showed rising Spike-specific TCR breadth and depth.

Details on this clone: The antigen is undetermined.

Data came from immunoSEQ multiplex PCR; TCRdb stores just in-frame clones and leaves some out. The sample yields some 99,000 clones, approximately 89% seen once. The CDR3 spans 14 residues. Germline CDR1 is SGHNT and CDR2 is YYREEE (reference sequence). Trimming removed 5 bases from V and 5 bases from J, with 13 bases in between. Material: peripheral blood, obtained 28 days after the second AZD1222 dose. This clonotype was sampled from an adult who received the AZD1222 COVID-19 vaccine. The chain employs TRBV5-4 and TRBJ2-2; D ambiguous. The CDR3: CASRAGYGTGELFF. The CDR3 nucleotides are TGTGCCAGCAGGGCCGGGTATGGGACCGGGGAGCTGTTTTTT. The full variable domain, with the rest looked up from reference TRBV5-4 and TRBJ2-2, is ETGVTQSPTHLIKTRGQQVTLRCSSQSGHNTVSWYQQALGQGPQFIFQYYREEENGRGNFPPRFSGLQFPNYSSELNVNALELDDSALYLCASRAGYGTGELFFGEGSRLTVL.